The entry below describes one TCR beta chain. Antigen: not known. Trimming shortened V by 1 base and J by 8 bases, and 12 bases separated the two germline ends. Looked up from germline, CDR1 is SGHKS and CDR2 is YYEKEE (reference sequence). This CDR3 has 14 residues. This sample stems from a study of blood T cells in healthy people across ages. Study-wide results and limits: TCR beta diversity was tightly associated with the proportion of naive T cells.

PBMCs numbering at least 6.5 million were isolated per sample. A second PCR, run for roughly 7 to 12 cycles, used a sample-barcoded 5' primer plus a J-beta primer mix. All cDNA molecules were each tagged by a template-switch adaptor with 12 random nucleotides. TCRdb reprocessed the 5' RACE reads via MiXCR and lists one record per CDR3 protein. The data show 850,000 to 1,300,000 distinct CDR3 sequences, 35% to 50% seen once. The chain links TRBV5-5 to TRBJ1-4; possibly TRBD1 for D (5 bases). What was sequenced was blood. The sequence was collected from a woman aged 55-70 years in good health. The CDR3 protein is CASSLQGSVEKLFF. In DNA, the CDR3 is TGTGCCAGCAGCTTGCAGGGAAGTGTAGAAAAACTGTTTTTT.